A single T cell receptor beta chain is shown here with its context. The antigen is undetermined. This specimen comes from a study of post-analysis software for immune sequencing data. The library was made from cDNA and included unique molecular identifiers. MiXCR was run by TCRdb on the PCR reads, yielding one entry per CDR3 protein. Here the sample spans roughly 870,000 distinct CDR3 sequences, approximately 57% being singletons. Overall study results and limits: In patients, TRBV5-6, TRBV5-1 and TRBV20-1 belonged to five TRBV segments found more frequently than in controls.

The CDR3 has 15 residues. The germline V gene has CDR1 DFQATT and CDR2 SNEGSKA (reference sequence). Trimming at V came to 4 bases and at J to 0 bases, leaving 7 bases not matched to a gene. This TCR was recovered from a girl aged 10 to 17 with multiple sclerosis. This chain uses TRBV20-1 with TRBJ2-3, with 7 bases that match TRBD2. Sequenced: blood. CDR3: CSATKRGPSTDTQYF. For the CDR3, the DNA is TGCAGTGCTACAAAGCGGGGACCGAGCACAGATACGCAGTATTTT.